Listed below are T cell receptor beta chains from one sample, sequenced in a study of cytomegalovirus exposure and HLA in healthy donors. Sequencing used immunoSEQ multiplex PCR; TCRdb keeps in-frame clones, though not all of them. This sample has under 150,000 clones, with roughly three quarters found just once. Sequencing used PBMCs. These receptors were collected from a woman aged 50 to 65 in good health and CMV-seronegative. Each CDR3 is given with its conserved first and last residue. The D gene is left open where the match is weak. The size of a clone is reported for some rows only, either as once, few or many, or as a class for expanded clones.

TRBD2	once	TRBV6-6	TRBJ2-7	CASRGEGLHEQYF	TGTGCCAGCAGGGGGGAGGGTCTCCACGAGCAGTACTTC
TRBD1	-	TRBV29-1	TRBJ2-3	CSVAPRDRGTDTQYF	TGCAGCGTTGCCCCCCGGGACAGGGGTACAGATACGCAGTATTTT
-	-	TRBV6-1	TRBJ2-3	CASSEALRVTDTQYF	TGTGCCAGCAGTGAAGCTTTGCGCGTAACAGATACGCAGTATTTT
TRBD1	-	TRBV30	TRBJ2-3	CAWSPGQLTDTQYF	TGTGCCTGGAGTCCGGGACAGCTCACAGATACGCAGTATTTT
-	-	TRBV4-3	TRBJ2-5	CASSQERVLETQYF	TGCGCCAGCAGCCAAGAGAGGGTTCTGGAGACCCAGTACTTC
TRBD1	-	TRBV7-9	TRBJ1-2	CASSDDRVWNYGYTF	TGTGCCAGCAGTGACGACAGGGTATGGAACTATGGCTACACCTTC
-	-	TRBV7-3	TRBJ2-5	CASSLQRASQETQYF	TGTGCCAGCAGCCTACAGAGGGCTAGCCAAGAGACCCAGTACTTC
-	-	TRBV7-8	TRBJ1-4	CASSLASGANEKLFF	TGTGCCAGCAGCTTAGCGTCAGGGGCTAATGAAAAACTGTTTTTT
-	-	TRBV4-1	TRBJ2-7	CASSQIQGYSYEQYF	TGCGCCAGCAGCCAGATACAGGGTTACTCCTACGAGCAGTACTTC
TRBD1	-	TRBV5-4	TRBJ1-2	CASSPWVWGTGFYGYTF	TGTGCCAGCAGCCCGTGGGTTTGGGGGACAGGGTTCTATGGCTACACCTTC
-	-	TRBV5-5	TRBJ1-6	CASSSSDWSSYNSPLHF	TGTGCCAGCAGCTCCTCGGACTGGAGCTCCTATAATTCACCCCTCCACTTT
-	-	TRBV29-1	TRBJ1-1	CSAFTTEAFF	TGCAGCGCCTTTACAACTGAAGCTTTCTTT
-	-	TRBV4-1	TRBJ2-5	CASSQDYRREIRETQYF	TGCGCCAGCAGCCAAGACTATCGCCGGGAGATAAGGGAGACCCAGTACTTC
-	-	TRBV6-1	TRBJ2-7	CASSESFMTNRAYEQYF	TGTGCCAGCAGTGAATCCTTTATGACCAACCGGGCCTACGAGCAGTACTTC
-	-	TRBV7-2	TRBJ1-2	CASSLARGPRGYTF	TGTGCCAGCAGCTTAGCGAGAGGTCCTCGGGGCTACACCTTC
TRBD2	-	TRBV5-4	TRBJ2-3	CASSFLGGDRTDTQYF	TGTGCCAGCAGCTTCCTCGGGGGGGACCGCACAGATACGCAGTATTTT
TRBD1	-	TRBV6-6	TRBJ2-1	CASSNTGTGYNEQFF	TGTGCCAGCAGTAATACCGGGACAGGTTACAATGAGCAGTTCTTC
-	-	TRBV5-4	TRBJ1-1	CASSLDMNTEAFF	TGTGCCAGCAGCTTGGACATGAACACTGAAGCTTTCTTT
TRBD2	-	TRBV4-1	TRBJ2-1	CASSSHNSGGNYNEQFF	TGCGCCAGCAGCTCACATAATAGCGGGGGGAACTACAATGAGCAGTTCTTC
-	-	TRBV5-6	TRBJ2-7	CASSLFRGEQYF	TGTGCCAGCAGCTTGTTCCGAGGCGAGCAGTACTTC
TRBD2	-	TRBV7-8	TRBJ2-1	CASSLDGAGGYNEQFF	TGTGCCAGCAGCTTAGATGGTGCGGGGGGCTACAATGAGCAGTTCTTC
-	-	TRBV4-3	TRBJ1-1	CASSPEARAENTEAFF	TGCGCCAGCAGCCCCGAGGCGAGGGCGGAGAACACTGAAGCTTTCTTT
TRBD1	-	TRBV2	TRBJ2-3	CASSQGAGDTQYF	TGTGCCAGCAGTCAGGGGGCAGGAGATACGCAGTATTTT
-	few	TRBV19	TRBJ1-5	CASSIGLVEPYSNQPQHF	TGTGCCAGTAGTATAGGCCTGGTGGAGCCCTATAGCAATCAGCCCCAGCATTTT
TRBD1	few	TRBV7-3	TRBJ2-7	CASSLTGDSYEQYF	TGTGCCAGCAGCTTAACTGGGGACAGTTACGAGCAGTACTTC
-	-	TRBV28	TRBJ1-5	CAMGLVNQPQHF	TGTGCAATGGGACTCGTCAATCAGCCCCAGCATTTT
TRBD2	-	TRBV5-4	TRBJ2-1	CASRQLAGGPRFNEQFF	TGTGCCAGCAGGCAACTAGCGGGGGGGCCGAGGTTCAATGAGCAGTTCTTC
-	few	TRBV5-6	TRBJ1-2	CASSLVLTKYGYTF	TGTGCCAGCAGCTTGGTACTGACAAAGTATGGCTACACCTTC
-	-	TRBV27	TRBJ1-2	CASSFLSATGANYGYTF	TGTGCCAGCAGTTTCTTATCCGCGACAGGAGCTAACTATGGCTACACCTTC
TRBD2	-	TRBV15	TRBJ2-7	CATSRDSGPLAGEQYF	TGTGCCACCAGCAGAGATTCAGGTCCCCTAGCGGGGGAGCAGTACTTC
TRBD2	-	TRBV19	TRBJ2-3	CASRGLASDTQYF	TGTGCCAGCAGAGGACTAGCCTCAGATACGCAGTATTTT
-	-	TRBV7-2	TRBJ2-7	CASSIGPGSPYEQYF	TGTGCCAGCAGCATCGGACCCGGGAGCCCCTACGAGCAGTACTTC
TRBD2	-	TRBV5-1	TRBJ2-5	CASSLSSGGGTQYF	TGCGCCAGCAGCCTATCTAGCGGGGGGGGGACCCAGTACTTC
TRBD2	-	TRBV10-1	TRBJ2-3	CASTQVGAASGGDTDTQYF	TGCGCCAGCACCCAAGTGGGGGCGGCTAGCGGGGGGGACACAGATACGCAGTATTTT
-	few	TRBV4-1	TRBJ2-2	CASSLGGRGTGELFF	TGCGCCAGCAGCCTGGGGGGGCGTGGCACCGGGGAGCTGTTTTTT
-	-	TRBV28	TRBJ2-7	CASNYPGEEQYF	TGTGCCAGCAACTACCCAGGGGAAGAGCAGTACTTC
TRBD1	-	TRBV30	TRBJ1-2	CAGVTGAQGYTF	TGTGCCGGAGTGACAGGGGCGCAAGGCTACACCTTC
-	-	TRBV27	TRBJ2-7	CASIYRGRGYEQYF	TGTGCCAGCATTTATCGGGGTAGAGGTTACGAGCAGTACTTC
-	-	TRBV10-3	TRBJ1-5	CAISDRGEGDQPQHF	TGTGCCATCAGTGATAGGGGGGAGGGTGATCAGCCCCAGCATTTT
TRBD1	-	TRBV28	TRBJ1-2	CASLRDPQGNYGYTF	TGTGCCAGCCTTCGGGATCCACAGGGGAACTATGGCTACACCTTC
TRBD1	-	TRBV9	TRBJ1-2	CASSGGQGRDYGYTF	TGTGCCAGCAGCGGTGGACAGGGACGGGATTATGGCTACACCTTC
-	-	TRBV4-2	TRBJ1-5	CASSQVGREGGNQPQHF	TGTGCCAGCAGCCAAGTCGGGCGGGAGGGGGGCAATCAGCCCCAGCATTTT
-	-	TRBV2	TRBJ1-6	CASSAQGGSPLHF	TGTGCCAGCAGTGCGCAGGGAGGCTCACCCCTCCACTTT
TRBD1	-	TRBV30	TRBJ1-6	CAWSTDRGSNSPLHF	TGTGCCTGGAGTACGGACAGGGGCAGTAATTCACCCCTCCACTTT
TRBD1	-	TRBV19	TRBJ2-7	CASTGGQAPREQYF	TGTGCCAGTACTGGGGGACAGGCACCTCGCGAGCAGTACTTC
-	-	TRBV13	TRBJ2-7	CASSLRSRDYEQYF	TGTGCCAGCAGCTTACGGAGCAGGGACTACGAGCAGTACTTC
-	-	TRBV29-1	TRBJ1-5	CSVDRGGSNQPQHF	TGCAGCGTTGACCGGGGAGGTAGCAATCAGCCCCAGCATTTT
TRBD1	few	TRBV28	TRBJ1-1	CASGLGGQGIEAFF	TGTGCCAGCGGGTTGGGGGGACAGGGGATTGAAGCTTTCTTT
TRBD1	-	TRBV19	TRBJ1-5	CASSISQGNQPQHF	TGTGCCAGTAGTATCTCACAGGGGAATCAGCCCCAGCATTTT
-	-	TRBV6-6	TRBJ1-6	CASSYTQDSPLHF	TGTGCCAGCAGTTACACACAGGATTCACCCCTCCACTTT
-	-	TRBV5-1	TRBJ1-1	CASSLDRVNTEAFF	TGCGCCAGCAGCTTGGACAGGGTGAACACTGAAGCTTTCTTT